This T cell receptor (beta chain) was recovered during a study of T cell repertoires in cytomegalovirus infection. Study context: Carrying CMV and the relevant HLA type showed in public TCR beta signatures.

MiXCR, applied by TCRdb to the reads, yields one record per CDR3 protein. The sample comprises 200,000 to 300,000 distinct CDR3 sequences, roughly an eighth of which are singletons, and roughly 9.7% rests with the top ten. Findings and caveats of the study: Across the ex vivo response, the dominant clonotypes were HLA-C-restricted CMV-specific TCR beta clonotypes.

Comment on this clonotype: Antigen specificity is unknown.

The CDR3 consists of 13 residues. Germline V gives CDR1 LNHDA, CDR2 SQIVND (reference sequence). V shed 7 bases and J shed 2 bases, with 11 bases lying between them. The receptor's source is a human donor in good health (CMV status not recorded). Some clones in this sample may be carry-over from other donors' samples. The genes are TRBV19 and TRBJ1-2; D ambiguous. The specimen sequenced was PBMCs. The CDR3 DNA reads as TGTGCCAGTACGGTAGGCCTCAACTATGGCTACACCTTC. It translates to CASTVGLNYGYTF.